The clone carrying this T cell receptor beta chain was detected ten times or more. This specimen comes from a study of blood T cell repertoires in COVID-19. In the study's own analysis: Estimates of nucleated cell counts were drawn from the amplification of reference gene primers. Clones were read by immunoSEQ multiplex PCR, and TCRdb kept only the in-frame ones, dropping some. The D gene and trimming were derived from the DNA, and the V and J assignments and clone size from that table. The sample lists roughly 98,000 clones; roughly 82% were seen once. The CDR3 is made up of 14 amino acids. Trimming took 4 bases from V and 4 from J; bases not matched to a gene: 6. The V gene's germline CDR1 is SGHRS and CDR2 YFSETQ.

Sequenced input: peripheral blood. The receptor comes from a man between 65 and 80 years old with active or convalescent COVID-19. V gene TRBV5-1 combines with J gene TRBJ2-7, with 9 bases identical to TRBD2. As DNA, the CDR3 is TGCGCCAGCAGCCCGGGACTAGCCCAATACGAGCAGTACTTC. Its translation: CASSPGLAQYEQYF.